These T cell receptor beta chains were read from a single sample in a study of T cell repertoires in ileal Crohn's disease. Clones were read by immunoSEQ multiplex PCR, and TCRdb kept only the in-frame ones, dropping some. The sample lists around 2,200 clones; about 88% were seen once. Sequencing was done on a sample of ileal tissue. The receptor set was obtained from an adult with Crohn's disease. The CDR3 runs from the conserved cysteine through the conserved F or W.

V	J	CDR3
TRBV14	TRBJ2-5	CASSQGPRTGRETQYF
TRBV5-8	TRBJ2-7	CASSSGQGRYEQYF
TRBV14	TRBJ2-5	CASSQEGAARQETQYF
TRBV19	TRBJ1-4	CASSMAGNEKLFF
TRBV4-1	TRBJ2-7	CASSQDMDTSYEQYF
TRBV29-1	TRBJ1-2	CSVEGAGIGYGYTF
TRBV27	TRBJ1-5	CASSSGQGGNQPQHF
TRBV5-1	TRBJ2-3	CASSLSGDTQYF
TRBV9	TRBJ2-5	CASSQGETQYF
TRBV7-8	TRBJ1-4	CASSQGVEEKLFF
TRBV5-6	TRBJ1-1	CASSWQEPTTGGTEAFF
TRBV19	TRBJ1-2	CASSIGATYTF
TRBV5-1	TRBJ1-2	CASSLGGTGGYGYTF
TRBV5-1	TRBJ2-2	CASSPRTSGGQNTGELFF
TRBV2	TRBJ1-3	CASGRSGNTIYF
TRBV19	TRBJ2-3	CASRLGGSGTDTQYF
TRBV7-2	TRBJ1-1	CASSYGGGNTEAFF
TRBV5-1	TRBJ1-1	CASSLDAPGTGETEAFF
TRBV2	TRBJ1-1	CASSERPRGNTEAFF
TRBV6-1	TRBJ2-5	CASSENPQTGYETQYF
TRBV5-1	TRBJ2-3	CASSLELAGGWDTQYF
TRBV18	TRBJ2-7	CASSPSGQERYEQYF
TRBV19	TRBJ2-1	CASSSLESRAAEQFF
TRBV7-3	TRBJ2-5	CASSLRSSGPQETQYF
TRBV15	TRBJ2-5	CATSPFVGETQYF
TRBV10-2	TRBJ1-6	CASKEGTDNSPLHF
TRBV6-5	TRBJ2-7	CASRDTPSAYEQYF
TRBV18	TRBJ1-2	CASSPPSDRGSYTF
TRBV21-1	TRBJ2-5	CASTLASGGPQETQYF
TRBV11-2	TRBJ2-7	CASSSTSPSYEQYF
TRBV2	TRBJ1-1	CASKTGPSIEAFF
TRBV19	TRBJ2-2	CASSITGGDTGELFF
TRBV5-4	TRBJ1-4	CASSLEAGEKLFF
TRBV19	TRBJ1-2	CASTSGSRNGYTF
TRBV6-5	TRBJ1-5	CASSIGGDSNQPQHF
TRBV4-3	TRBJ1-1	CASSQGGDWYTEAFF
TRBV10-3	TRBJ2-3	CAISGGGETDTQYF
TRBV4-2	TRBJ1-5	CASSHFRGEGNQPQHF
TRBV19	TRBJ1-4	CASSRGQGKEKLFF
TRBV7-2	TRBJ2-3	CASQGALTQYF
TRBV6-5	TRBJ2-3	CASSTGGSDTQYF
TRBV12-5	TRBJ2-2	CASGPRTGGIGELFF
TRBV2	TRBJ2-7	CASSDESWTSATYEQYF
TRBV9	TRBJ2-3	CASSVTGQITDTQYF
TRBV2	TRBJ2-6	CASSGDRAINSGANVLTF
TRBV9	TRBJ2-3	CASSVGAGWTDTQYF
TRBV7-9	TRBJ1-6	CASSTGPPDSPLHF
TRBV5-4	TRBJ1-2	CASSTRRTDNYGYTF
TRBV6-1	TRBJ2-2	CASIFSRGGTGELFF
TRBV5-6	TRBJ1-1	CASSLPDRGTEAFF
TRBV9	TRBJ2-5	CASSLRTGPGETQYF
TRBV7-3	TRBJ2-6	CASSLTSGGLSGANVLTF
TRBV9	TRBJ1-4	CASSVGGRRDRNEKLFF
TRBV7-8	TRBJ2-7	CASSLGTAPLTGYEQYF